Listed below are T cell receptor beta chains from one sample, sequenced in a study of identical twins' blood T cells. One entry per CDR3 protein, called by TCRdb with MiXCR from the 5' RACE reads. Found here are a few hundred thousand distinct CDR3 sequences, roughly 30% of them singletons; the top ten hold 5.5% to 6.5%. The source material was PBMCs. The origin of the receptors is a woman between 18 and 49 years old in good health. Each CDR3 is given with its conserved first and last residue. The D gene is left open where the match is weak. Clone size is given for some rows only: seen once, a few or many times, or a class if the clone is expanded.

j_call d_call cdr3_length clone_size v_call cdr3_aa cdr3_nt
TRBJ1-1 . 16 . TRBV3-2 CASSQDLAGEGTEAFF TGTGCCAGCAGCCAAGATTTAGCCGGGGAGGGCACTGAAGCTTTCTTT
TRBJ1-6 TRBD1 14 . TRBV20-1 CSARTTGPNSPLHF TGCAGTGCCCGTACGACAGGGCCCAATTCACCCCTCCACTTT
TRBJ2-7 . 15 many TRBV6-2/TRBV6-3 CASTSPHRSGDEQYF TGTGCCAGCACCTCGCCCCACAGGTCTGGCGACGAGCAGTACTTC
TRBJ2-2 TRBD2 15 . TRBV6-5 CASSYYSGSTGELFF TGTGCCAGCAGTTACTATAGCGGGTCCACCGGGGAGCTGTTTTTT
TRBJ2-1 . 15 few TRBV5-1 CASQLGSGSYNEQFF TGCGCCAGCCAACTCGGGAGTGGGTCCTACAATGAGCAGTTCTTC
TRBJ1-5 TRBD1 14 . TRBV6-1 CALRAGGIGQPQHF TGCGCCCTGAGGGCAGGGGGCATTGGTCAGCCCCAGCATTTT
TRBJ1-1 . 13 few TRBV28 CATGRNIYTEAFF TGTGCCACCGGGAGGAACATCTACACTGAAGCTTTCTTT
TRBJ1-2 . 12 . TRBV20-1 CSARVAGVGYTF TGCAGTGCTAGAGTAGCAGGGGTAGGCTACACCTTC
TRBJ1-5 . 14 . TRBV20-1 CSANARGLDQPQHF TGCAGTGCCAACGCCCGAGGGTTGGATCAGCCCCAGCATTTT
TRBJ1-1 . 13 many TRBV29-1 CSVLGGMNTEAFF TGCAGCGTTTTGGGGGGAATGAACACTGAAGCTTTCTTT
TRBJ2-7 TRBD2 16 . TRBV4-2 CASSQTTSGALYEQYF TGTGCCAGCAGCCAAACGACTAGCGGGGCCCTGTACGAGCAGTACTTC
TRBJ2-5 TRBD2 16 few TRBV6-2/TRBV6-3 CASSTLAGQGSETQYF TGTGCCAGCAGCACCTTAGCGGGGCAAGGGTCAGAGACCCAGTACTTC
TRBJ2-3 TRBD2 18 . TRBV6-5 CASSETTLLPGGIDTQYF TGTGCCAGCAGTGAGACCACCCTACTACCCGGGGGGATAGATACGCAGTATTTT
TRBJ2-2 TRBD2 16 few TRBV10-2 CASSDPSGSTAGELFF TGCGCCAGCAGTGATCCGAGCGGGAGTACCGCCGGGGAGCTGTTTTTT
TRBJ2-7 . 10 few TRBV10-3 CAPTRYEQYF TGTGCCCCCACCCGATACGAGCAGTACTTC
TRBJ2-5 . 16 few TRBV10-2 CASMIGTVIGLETQYF TGCGCCAGCATGATCGGGACGGTGATAGGTCTAGAGACCCAGTACTTC
TRBJ1-1 . 15 few TRBV4-2 CASSQGGLLDTEAFF TGTGCCAGCAGCCAAGGGGGCCTTTTGGACACTGAAGCTTTCTTT
TRBJ2-4 . 15 few TRBV13 CASSLAVGAKNIQYF TGTGCCAGCAGCTTGGCAGTTGGTGCCAAAAACATTCAGTACTTC
TRBJ1-5 . 14 few TRBV7-9 CASSREYSNQPQHF TGTGCCAGCAGTCGGGAATACAGTAATCAGCCCCAGCATTTT
TRBJ1-5 . 14 many TRBV20-1 CSAQGSNSNQPQHF TGCAGTGCCCAGGGCAGCAATAGCAATCAGCCCCAGCATTTT
TRBJ1-1 . 12 many TRBV3-1 CASSRLGAEAFF TGTGCCAGCAGCCGCCTAGGAGCTGAAGCTTTCTTT
TRBJ1-1 TRBD1 14 few TRBV5-1 CASSDRDSNTEAFF TGCGCCAGCAGCGACCGGGACAGCAACACTGAAGCTTTCTTT
TRBJ1-1 . 13 . TRBV6-2/TRBV6-3 CASTQGLNTEAFF TGTGCCAGCACCCAGGGCCTGAACACTGAAGCTTTCTTT
TRBJ1-1 TRBD1 17 few TRBV6-6 CASSYGQGWVWDTEAFF TGTGCCAGCAGTTACGGACAGGGTTGGGTGTGGGACACTGAAGCTTTCTTT
TRBJ2-3 . 13 once TRBV29-1 CSVDRQGTDTHYF TGCAGCGTTGATAGGCAGGGCACAGATACGCATTATTTT
TRBJ1-4 TRBD1 15 . TRBV5-1 CASSGTGTEFEKLFF TGCGCCAGCAGCGGGACGGGGACAGAGTTTGAAAAACTGTTTTTT
TRBJ1-1 . 12 many TRBV29-1 CSAKPRVTEAFF TGCAGCGCAAAACCCAGGGTCACTGAAGCTTTCTTT
TRBJ2-1 TRBD2 15 . TRBV7-9 CASSLFTSGYNEQFF TGTGCCAGCAGCTTATTCACTAGCGGATACAATGAGCAGTTCTTC
TRBJ2-7 . 14 . TRBV6-6 CASSDRQSSYEQYF TGTGCCAGCAGCGACAGGCAAAGCTCCTACGAGCAGTACTTC
TRBJ1-2 . 15 few TRBV6-2/TRBV6-3 CASSSTGTANYGYTF TGTGCCAGCAGCAGCACCGGGACCGCAAACTATGGCTACACCTTC
TRBJ1-6 TRBD1 13 many TRBV3-1 CASSGQGASPLHF TGTGCCAGCAGCGGACAGGGTGCTTCACCCCTCCACTTT
TRBJ2-1 TRBD2 16 few TRBV18 CASSPPSGGLRNEQFF TGTGCCAGCTCACCACCGTCGGGAGGGCTTCGAAATGAGCAGTTCTTC
TRBJ1-1 TRBD1 14 . TRBV5-1 CASSLGTGGTEDFF TGCGCCAGCAGCCTAGGAACAGGGGGGACTGAAGATTTCTTT
TRBJ2-2 . 13 few TRBV9 CASSVLGAGELFF TGTGCCAGCAGCGTACTGGGAGCCGGGGAGCTGTTTTTT
TRBJ1-5 TRBD1 13 many TRBV29-1 CSAGTGANQPQHF TGCAGCGCCGGGACAGGGGCCAATCAGCCCCAGCATTTT
TRBJ2-3 . 14 few TRBV5-6 CASSSANLRDTQYF TGTGCCAGCAGCTCCGCTAACCTACGAGATACGCAGTATTTT
TRBJ1-1 TRBD1 14 many TRBV20-1 CSAPTRGQGPKAFF TGCAGTGCCCCCACCAGAGGACAGGGTCCGAAAGCTTTCTTT
TRBJ1-4 . 15 . TRBV27 CASSATGFEKEKLFF TGTGCCAGCAGCGCTACAGGGTTCGAGAAAGAAAAACTGTTTTTT
TRBJ1-3 TRBD1 15 few TRBV14 CASSRTGASGNTIYF TGTGCCAGCAGCCGGACAGGGGCCTCTGGAAACACCATATATTTT
TRBJ1-1 . 16 . TRBV5-1 CASSLVSPTSYTEAFF TGCGCCAGCAGCTTGGTGTCCCCAACAAGCTACACTGAAGCTTTCTTT
TRBJ2-7 . 11 many TRBV7-2 CASSMLYEQYF TGTGCCAGCAGCATGCTCTACGAGCAGTACTTC
TRBJ2-2 TRBD2 14 . TRBV5-6 CASSHLAGTGELFF TGTGCCAGCAGCCATCTAGCGGGAACCGGGGAGCTGTTTTTT
TRBJ2-3 . 14 many TRBV5-1 CASSREPGTDTQYF TGCGCCAGCAGCCGAGAGCCGGGTACAGATACGCAGTATTTT
TRBJ1-2 . 14 once TRBV5-1 CASSPTSANYGYTF TGCGCCAGCAGCCCCACTTCAGCTAACTATGGCTACACCTTC
TRBJ1-2 . 13 . TRBV7-2 CASNPLILYGYTF TGTGCCAGCAACCCCTTAATACTGTATGGCTACACCTTC
TRBJ1-2 . 13 few TRBV5-1 CASSWTDSYGYTF TGCGCCAGCAGCTGGACAGACTCCTATGGCTACACCTTC
TRBJ1-2 TRBD1 14 few TRBV20-1 CSARPDRRPGGYTF TGCAGTGCTAGACCGGACAGGCGGCCGGGAGGCTACACCTTC
TRBJ1-2 TRBD1 13 few TRBV18 CASALGTGNGYTF TGTGCCAGCGCCCTCGGGACAGGGAACGGCTACACCTTC